One and the same sample provided the 27 T cell receptor beta chains below, sequenced in a study of multiple sclerosis patients with progressive multifocal leukoencephalopathy (dated 2019 in TCRdb). Library preparation employed the immunoSEQ multiplex PCR assay. TCRdb holds this immuneACCESS table with in-frame rearrangements only. Some clones are missing; in checked studies, unresolved V genes explain under half, and the rest has no known cause. The sample table records more than 30,000 clones; about 91% of these occur just once. The ten largest clonotypes hold just under 2% of the sample. The time point label on this specimen signifies: before natalizumab initiation. The sample taken for sequencing was PBMCs. These receptors all stem from a man younger than 45 with multiple sclerosis.

V gene TRBV15 combines with J gene TRBJ1-2, with no clear D. Trimming shortened V by 0 bases and J by 4 bases, and 12 bases separated the two germline ends. Germline V gives CDR1 LNHNV, CDR2 YYDKDF (reference sequence). This CDR3 has 15 residues. The CDR3 loop reads CATSRDETGPYGYTF. The CDR3 coding sequence is TGTGCCACCAGCAGAGACGAGACGGGTCCCTATGGCTACACCTTC. Filled out from reference TRBV15 and TRBJ1-2, the complete variable domain reads DAMVIQNPRYQVTQFGKPVTLSCSQTLNHNVMYWYQQKSSQAPKLLFHYYDKDFNNEADTPDNFQSRRPNTSFCFLDIRSPGLGDTAMYLCATSRDETGPYGYTFGSGTRLTVV.

This chain links TRBV19 with TRBJ1-1, with D possibly TRBD1 on 6 matching bases. Germline V gene sequence: CDR1 LNHDA, CDR2 SQIVND (reference sequence). The CDR3 spans 15 residues. With 2 bases removed from V and 0 bases from J, the gap between germline ends came to 10 bases. The CDR3 bases are TGTGCCAGTAGTATAAGGCAGGGGATGAACACTGAAGCTTTCTTT. Amino acids: CASSIRQGMNTEAFF.

This clone was observed a handful of times. This chain connects TRBV25-1 to TRBJ2-4; D may be TRBD2 (6 bases). Germline CDR1 is MGHDK and CDR2 is SYGVNS. Trimming cost V 4 bases and J 9 bases, with 10 bases left between them. The CDR3 runs 12 residues. DNA for the CDR3: TGTGCCAGCAGTGGGGGGGTCCGCATTCAGTACTTC. Its translation: CASSGGVRIQYF.

This clone appeared a single time. The J gene is TRBJ2-1, the V gene TRBV7-2; the match to TRBD2 covers 7 bases. Germline-derived CDR1 and CDR2 are SGHTA and FQGNSA. The CDR3 totals 15 residues. V gave up 4 bases and J gave up 3 bases; unmatched junction bases: 6. Here the CDR3 reads CASSWSGAHYNEQFF. CDR3 DNA sequence: TGTGCCAGCAGCTGGAGCGGGGCTCACTACAATGAGCAGTTCTTC.

The chain recombines TRBV11-2 with TRBJ2-7; TRBD2 might be the D (6 bases). Trimming left V 5 bases short and J 0 bases short, with 17 bases between. Germline CDR1 is SGHAT and CDR2 is FQNNGV. The CDR3 runs 16 residues. The CDR3 protein is CASSPLPSVGSYEQYF. CDR3 in DNA: TGTGCCAGCAGCCCTCTTCCTAGCGTCGGCTCCTACGAGCAGTACTTC.

This clone was detected a few times. The genes are TRBV19 and TRBJ1-3, with D uncertain. CDR3 length equals 10 residues. Germline V CDR1 and CDR2: LNHDA, SQIVND (reference sequence). V shed 4 bases and J shed 8 bases, with 3 bases lying between them. CDR3: CASSRDTIYF. CDR3 sequence (DNA): TGTGCCAGTAGTAGGGACACCATATATTTT.

The V gene is TRBV5-6, the J gene TRBJ2-4; D tentatively fits TRBD1 or TRBD2 (5 bases each). The V gene's germline CDR1 is SGHDT and CDR2 YYEEEE. This CDR3 spans 17 amino acids. Trimming took 0 bases from V and 1 from J, leaving 14 bases between them. Written as DNA, the CDR3 is TGTGCCAGCAGCTTGGTAGTCGGGGCTGGGGCCAAAAACATTCAGTACTTC. Translating gives CASSLVVGAGAKNIQYF.

This clone was detected a few times. The chain uses TRBV30 and TRBJ2-1; TRBD2 matches 12 bases. Germline CDR1 GTSNPN, CDR2 SVGIG (reference sequence). The CDR3 runs 13 residues. The V and J ends lost 6 bases and 11 bases, in that order; junction bases with no gene match: 8. This chain's CDR3 is CACQLAGGLKQFF. CDR3 sequence (DNA): TGTGCCTGCCAACTAGCGGGAGGCCTCAAGCAGTTCTTC.

The chain recombines TRBV7-9 with TRBJ1-2; D call uncertain. This CDR3 is 12 amino acids long. The germline CDR1 and CDR2 sequences are SEHNR and FQNEAQ (reference sequence). With 4 bases removed from V and 3 bases from J, the gap between germline ends came to 6 bases. The CDR3 bases are TGTGCCAGCAGCTCGGAGGACTATGGCTACACCTTC. Its protein is CASSSEDYGYTF.

The CDR3 coding sequence is TGTGCCAGCAGCCGCGGCGGGGGGCGCGCAGATACGCAGTATTTT. Translation: CASSRGGGRADTQYF. The V call is TRBV14, the J call TRBJ2-3, with 8 bases aligning to TRBD2. Germline assignment: CDR1 SGHDN and CDR2 FVKESK. The CDR3 loop spans 15 amino acids. V was clipped by 4 bases and J by 4 bases; unmatched bases: 7.

This clone has just one count. J is TRBJ2-5 and V is TRBV9; D gene uncertain. The CDR3 runs to 15 residues. CDR1 is SGDLS and CDR2 is YYNGEE in the germline V gene. V lost 0 bases, J lost 2 bases, and 11 bases lay in between. The CDR3 nucleotides are TGTGCCAGCAGCGTAGCGGTCGCGGAACAAGAGACCCAGTACTTC. Encoded protein: CASSVAVAEQETQYF.

This chain connects TRBV15 to TRBJ2-5; no clear D gene. Per the germline V gene, CDR1 is LNHNV and CDR2 is YYDKDF (reference sequence). V lost 5 bases and J lost 2, with 9 bases in between. The CDR3 has 13 residues. The CDR3 loop is CATSRRDQETQYF. Written as DNA, the CDR3 is TGTGCCACCAGCCGAAGGGATCAAGAGACCCAGTACTTC.

This chain links TRBV2 with TRBJ1-6; D possibly corresponds to TRBD1 (6 bases). V was clipped by 4 bases and J by 5 bases, with 12 bases between them. The length of the CDR3 is 15 residues. CDR1 and CDR2 from the germline V gene are SNHLY and FYNNEI. CDR3 in amino acids: CASSVKDSHNSPLHF. DNA of the CDR3: TGTGCCAGCAGTGTAAAGGACAGCCATAATTCACCCCTCCACTTT.

The gene calls are TRBV4-3 and TRBJ2-5, with 13 nucleotides matching TRBD2. Germline-derived CDR1 and CDR2 are LGHNA and YSLEER. The CDR3 runs 18 residues. The V gene end was trimmed by 1 base and the J gene end by 2 bases; junction bases not matched to a gene: 7. The CDR3 bases are TGCGCCAGCAGCCAAGGGGGACTAGCGGGAATTTTTCAAGAGACCCAGTACTTC. It translates to CASSQGGLAGIFQETQYF.

The chain couples TRBV2 to TRBJ2-7, with 7 positions matching TRBD1. The CDR3 runs to 15 residues. Per germline, CDR1 SNHLY and CDR2 FYNNEI. J lost 5 bases, V lost 4 bases, and 11 bases had no gene match. In DNA form, the CDR3 reads TGTGCCAGCAGTGGCGCCCCCCGACAGGGCCACGAGCAGTACGTC. It codes for CASSGAPRQGHEQYV.

The gene calls are TRBV9 and TRBJ2-1; D uncertain. V dropped 0 bases and J dropped 0 bases, with 7 bases sitting between them. Per germline, CDR1 SGDLS and CDR2 YYNGEE. CDR3 size: 15 residues. The CDR3 spells CASSVGSLSYNEQFF. The CDR3 DNA reads TGTGCCAGCAGCGTAGGGAGTCTCTCCTACAATGAGCAGTTCTTC.

For the CDR3, the DNA is TGTGCCTGGAGAGGCTCCGGTCGAGAGACCCAGTACTTC. Translating it yields CAWRGSGRETQYF. The chain uses TRBV30 and TRBJ2-5, with D unclear. CDR1 is GTSNPN and CDR2 is SVGIG in the germline V gene (reference sequence). Trimming stripped 3 bases from V and 4 bases from J, with 12 bases between. The CDR3 is made up of 13 amino acids.

This CDR3 reads CASSIQDRAYQPQHF. The CDR3 DNA sequence: TGTGCCAGTAGTATACAAGACAGGGCCTATCAGCCCCAGCATTTT. The chain couples TRBV19 to TRBJ1-5; 7 bases are shared with TRBD1. Per germline, CDR1 LNHDA and CDR2 SQIVND (reference sequence). The CDR3 is 15 residues long. J was trimmed by 5 bases and V by 2 bases; bases with no gene match: 6.

The rearrangement uses TRBV21-1 and TRBJ2-5; the table's D call, TRBD1, was not checked against the DNA. TRBV21-1 is reported as a pseudogene. The CDR3 totals 12 residues. CDR3 nucleotides: TGTGCCAGCAACACAGGCGCCGAGACCCAGTACTTC. It specifies CASNTGAETQYF.

The chain has TRBV9 and TRBJ2-3; 7 bases are shared with TRBD2. CDR3 length: 17 amino acids. Per germline, CDR1 SGDLS and CDR2 YYNGEE. The trim removed 0 bases at V and 2 bases at J, leaving 9 bases unmatched. The CDR3 DNA is TGTGCCAGCAGCGTAGAGGGCGCGGGAGTGGCCACAGATACGCAGTATTTT. Translation: CASSVEGAGVATDTQYF.

V usage is TRBV5-6 and J usage is TRBJ2-4; 7 bases fit TRBD2. V lost 3 bases, J lost 0 bases, and 9 bases stayed unmatched. The germline gives CDR1 SGHDT, CDR2 YYEEEE. The CDR3 has 17 residues. The CDR3, as DNA: TGTGCCAGCAGCTCCCAGACTAGCTCTTTAGCCAAAAACATTCAGTACTTC. It yields the protein CASSSQTSSLAKNIQYF.

This rearrangement joins TRBV5-6 to TRBJ2-7; D not resolved. CDR1 is SGHDT, CDR2 YYEEEE, per germline. The CDR3 loop spans 12 amino acids. Trimming shortened V by 0 bases and J by 6 bases, and 7 bases separated the two germline ends. The CDR3 spells CASSLVRSEQYF. Here the CDR3 DNA reads TGTGCCAGCAGCTTGGTACGGTCCGAGCAGTACTTC.

V and J are TRBV18 and TRBJ2-3; D gene unclear. The CDR3 covers 13 residues. Trimming shortened V by 2 bases and J by 4 bases, and 7 bases separated the two germline ends. In germline, CDR1 is KGHSH, CDR2 LQKENI. CDR3 amino acids: CASSPKAADTQYF. In DNA form, the CDR3 reads TGTGCCAGCTCACCAAAGGCTGCAGATACGCAGTATTTT.

V and J are TRBV12-2 and TRBJ1-5. TRBV12-2 constitutes a pseudogene. The CDR3 runs to 12 residues. This chain's CDR3 is CASRPSNQPQHF. The CDR3 nucleotides are TGTGCAAGTCGCCCGAGTAATCAGCCCCAGCATTTT.

This clone was detected only once. This chain connects TRBV29-1 to TRBJ1-3; no definite D call. V was shortened by 4 bases and J by 0 bases, with 10 bases between the two germline ends. Germline CDR1 is SQVTM and CDR2 is ANQGSEA. The CDR3 is made up of 14 amino acids. The CDR3 bases are TGCAGCGTTGCGGAGGGCATCTCTGGAAACACCATATATTTT. Its protein product is CSVAEGISGNTIYF.

This rearrangement joins TRBV9 to TRBJ2-3, with TRBD2 matching 9 bases. This CDR3 region has 16 residues. With 0 bases clipped from V and 5 bases from J, the junction kept 7 bases outside the gene matches. CDR1 SGDLS and CDR2 YYNGEE come from the germline V gene. The DNA of the CDR3 is TGTGCCAGCAGCGTAGACGGCGGGAGGGGAGGAGATACGCAGTATTTT. This translates into CASSVDGGRGGDTQYF.

The J gene is TRBJ2-1, the V gene TRBV19, with TRBD1 matching over 8 bases. Per the germline V gene, CDR1 is LNHDA and CDR2 is SQIVND (reference sequence). The CDR3 covers 17 residues. Trimming cost V 9 bases and J 0 bases; bases outside gene matches: 13. CDR3 amino acids: CASSTGVLISSYNEQFF. CDR3 coding DNA: TGTGCCAGCTCGACAGGGGTCCTTATAAGCTCCTACAATGAGCAGTTCTTC.